This T cell receptor (beta chain) is from a study of shared clonotypes between healthy human individuals. Study context: In total, the donors were a couple of women and a few men aged 18 to 49. Findings of the study overall: As a rule, naive subsets had a larger estimated richness than memory subsets. Genetic and exposure-history diversity was limited by the small donor number.

The naive CD8 population came from CD45RO-negative cells selected for CCR7, without terminally differentiated effector memory CD45RA+ cells. Donors were Caucasian adults residing in Nashville, Tennessee, USA. Method: immunoSEQ multiplex PCR; TCRdb's copy keeps in-frame clones and lacks some. The repertoire holds some 2 million clones, about 94% seen once, with around 1.2% in the top ten. A word on this clone: What it binds is unknown.

The sequence derives from a man aged 18 to 30 in good health. Sequencing used naive CD8+ T cells sorted from blood.

The CDR3 DNA reads TGTGCCAGCAGCTCGCAGCGGATCTCTGGAAACACCATATATTTT. Protein: CASSSQRISGNTIYF. The chain links TRBV7-8 to TRBJ1-3, with no clear D. The V gene lost 4 bases and the J gene lost 0 bases, with 10 bases spanning the gap. Germline V gene sequence: CDR1 SGHVS, CDR2 FQNEAQ. The CDR3 has 15 residues.